This TCR beta chain comes out of a study of T cell changes during pregnancy in multiple sclerosis. Germline V gives CDR1 SNHLY, CDR2 FYNNEI. The CDR3 totals 13 residues. The V gene end was trimmed by 8 bases and the J gene end by 2 bases; junction bases not matched to a gene: 4. Sequencing used immunoSEQ multiplex PCR; TCRdb keeps in-frame clones, though not all of them. The sample records 50,000 to 60,000 clones, 91% being singletons. Sequenced material: peripheral blood, taken after pregnancy. This receptor was identified in a female donor in good health, enrolled as a control in a pregnancy study. V usage is TRBV2 and J usage is TRBJ2-3, with TRBD2 matching 7 bases. The CDR3 loop reads CASWGGNTDTQYF. The CDR3 nucleotides are TGTGCCAGCTGGGGGGGGAACACAGATACGCAGTATTTT.